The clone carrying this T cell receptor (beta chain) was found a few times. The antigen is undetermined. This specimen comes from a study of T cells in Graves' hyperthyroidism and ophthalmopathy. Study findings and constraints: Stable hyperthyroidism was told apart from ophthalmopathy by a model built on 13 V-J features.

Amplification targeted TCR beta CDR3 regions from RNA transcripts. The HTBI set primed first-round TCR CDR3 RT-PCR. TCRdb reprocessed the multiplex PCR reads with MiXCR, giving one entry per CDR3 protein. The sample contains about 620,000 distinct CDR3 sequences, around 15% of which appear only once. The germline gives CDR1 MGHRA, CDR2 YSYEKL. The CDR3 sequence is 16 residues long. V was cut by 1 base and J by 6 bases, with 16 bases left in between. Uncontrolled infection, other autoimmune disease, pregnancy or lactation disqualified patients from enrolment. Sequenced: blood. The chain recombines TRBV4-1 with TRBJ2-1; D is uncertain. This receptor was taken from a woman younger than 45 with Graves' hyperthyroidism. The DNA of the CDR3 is TGCGCCAGCAGCCAAGCCCTAGTAGCTGATGGCAATGAGCAGTTCTTC. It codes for CASSQALVADGNEQFF.